The next 8 T cell receptor beta chains were all read from a single sample in a study of T cells after posttransplantation cyclophosphamide. The assay was immunoSEQ multiplex PCR, and TCRdb's table has in-frame clones only and misses some. The profile covers about 15,000 clones, none occurring a single time. Treatment was busulfan-fludarabine conditioning, a marrow graft, and cyclophosphamide on days +3 and +4. The specimen comprised PBMCs, sampled more than 1,000 days after allogeneic stem cell transplant with posttransplant cyclophosphamide. All receptors derive from a female patient aged 40-50 years who received an allogeneic stem cell transplant from a related donor, was CMV-positive, and had no GVHD. The graft donor may account for some of the T cells.

The chain carries TRBV30 and TRBJ1-1; TRBD1 agrees at 7 bases. The CDR3 runs to 18 residues. Germline loops: CDR1 GTSNPN, CDR2 SVGIG (reference sequence). Unmatched junction bases numbered 20, after V lost 3 bases and J lost 4 bases. The CDR3 nucleotides read TGTGCCTGGAGGCCCACCTCTTTTCGACAGGGAAATGTCACTGAAGCTTTCTTT. Translated, it gives CAWRPTSFRQGNVTEAFF.

This clone was recorded a few times. The rearrangement links TRBV28 to TRBJ1-5; D is perhaps TRBD1 (6 bases). The germline CDR1 and CDR2 sequences are MDHEN and SYDVKM. This CDR3 contains 15 residues. Between the trimmed V and J ends, which lost 1 base and 6 bases, there was a span of 13 bases. CDR3 DNA: TGTGCCAGCAGTTTATTCGGACAGTTCACTCAGCCCCAGCATTTT. Protein sequence: CASSLFGQFTQPQHF.

This clone was seen repeatedly, ten times or more. The chain links TRBV19 to TRBJ2-5, with 8 nucleotides matching TRBD2. J gave up 4 bases and V 3 bases, and 4 bases lay outside the gene matches. Germline CDR1 LNHDA, CDR2 SQIVND (reference sequence). The CDR3 is made up of 14 amino acids. This chain's CDR3 is CASSMLRGGETQYF. The CDR3 bases are TGTGCCAGTAGTATGCTTCGGGGGGGAGAGACCCAGTACTTC.

This clone was detected only a few times. The chain employs TRBV7-9 and TRBJ1-1; D may be TRBD1 (6 bases). The V end was cut by 4 bases, the J end by 0 bases, with 18 bases between. The CDR3 length is 17 residues. The V gene's germline CDR1 is SEHNR and CDR2 FQNEAQ (reference sequence). The CDR3 is CASSSPGVWVMNTEAFF. The DNA for the CDR3 is TGTGCCAGCAGCTCCCCAGGGGTATGGGTTATGAACACTGAAGCTTTCTTT.

This clone was counted ten times or more. The chain is built from TRBV7-8 and TRBJ1-5, with D tentatively TRBD1 (5 bases). Germline loops: CDR1 SGHVS, CDR2 FQNEAQ. CDR3 length: 16 amino acids. The V end was cut by 0 bases, the J end by 9 bases, with 18 bases between. The CDR3 coding sequence is TGTGCCAGCAGCTTAGCCTTGACCGGCGCGGGGGGGCCCCAGCATTTT. Translated: CASSLALTGAGGPQHF.

This clone has ten or more counts. This chain links TRBV5-6 with TRBJ1-1; unclear D gene. This CDR3 region has 16 residues. Germline CDR1 is SGHDT and CDR2 is YYEEEE. Trimming stripped 0 bases from V and 3 bases from J, with 15 bases between. The CDR3 DNA follows: TGTGCCAGCAGCTTGGGGAGCGAAGGCGAGGACACTGAAGCTTTCTTT. Its protein product is CASSLGSEGEDTEAFF.

This clone showed up many times. The chain uses TRBV6-1 and TRBJ2-4; D is unclear. The CDR3 loop spans 13 amino acids. CDR1 is MNHNS and CDR2 is SASEGT in the germline V gene. Trimming removed 1 base from V and 6 bases from J, with 7 bases in between. Here the CDR3 reads CASSEEAVNIQYF. The DNA of the CDR3 is TGTGCCAGCAGTGAAGAGGCGGTAAACATTCAGTACTTC.

This clone was recorded many times. The chain couples TRBV7-9 to TRBJ2-3; the match to TRBD2 covers 8 bases. This CDR3 comprises 17 residues. The germline V gene has CDR1 SEHNR and CDR2 FQNEAQ (reference sequence). The V gene end was trimmed by 0 bases and the J gene end by 1 base; junction bases not matched to a gene: 6. The CDR3, as DNA: TGTGCCAGCAGCTTAGCCGGTCTAGCGGGCGGCACAGATACGCAGTATTTT. This sequence encodes CASSLAGLAGGTDTQYF.